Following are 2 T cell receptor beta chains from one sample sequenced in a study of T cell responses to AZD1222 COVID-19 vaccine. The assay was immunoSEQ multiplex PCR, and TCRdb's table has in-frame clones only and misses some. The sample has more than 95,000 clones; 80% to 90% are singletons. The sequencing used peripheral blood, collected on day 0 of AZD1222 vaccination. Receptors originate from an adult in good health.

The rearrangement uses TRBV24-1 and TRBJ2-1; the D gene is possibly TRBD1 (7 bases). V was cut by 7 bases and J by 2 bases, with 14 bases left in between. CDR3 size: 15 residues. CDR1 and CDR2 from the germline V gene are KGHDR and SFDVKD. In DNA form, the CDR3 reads TGTGCCACCAGCCCGGGGGACAGCGCCTACAATGAGCAGTTCTTC. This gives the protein CATSPGDSAYNEQFF.

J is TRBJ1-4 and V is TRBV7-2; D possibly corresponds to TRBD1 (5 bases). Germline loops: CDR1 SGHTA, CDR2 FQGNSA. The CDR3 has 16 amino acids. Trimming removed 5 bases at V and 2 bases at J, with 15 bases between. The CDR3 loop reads CASSLRGGTTNEKLFF. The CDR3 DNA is TGTGCCAGCAGCCTCCGCGGGGGGACTACTAATGAAAAACTGTTTTTT.